The 30 T cell receptor beta chains given below trace back to one sample, sequenced in a study of blood T cell repertoires in COVID-19. The method was immunoSEQ multiplex PCR; TCRdb's version includes in-frame clones alone and lacks a portion of them. Here the sample spans hundreds of thousands of clones, roughly 91% being singletons. The sequenced sample was PBMCs or T cells enriched from blood (not recorded which). Every receptor here comes from an older woman in a cohort exposed to, infected with or recovered from COVID-19 (not recorded which).

The rearrangement uses TRBV10-1 and TRBJ2-3; perhaps TRBD2 as D (5 bases). The ends were cut back, 0 bases at V and 6 bases at J, with 16 bases in the middle. The CDR3 consists of 16 residues. Germline loops: CDR1 WNHNN, CDR2 SYGVQD (reference sequence). CDR3 loop: CASSESISGSLDTQYF. CDR3 DNA sequence: TGCGCCAGCAGTGAGTCGATATCGGGATCGTTGGATACGCAGTATTTT.

This clone was seen a handful of times. The CDR3 bases are TGTGCCAGCAGCGTAGGGTCCAGGGTAGTGTACGAGCAGTACTTC. Residues: CASSVGSRVVYEQYF. The chain combines TRBV9 with TRBJ2-7; possible D gene TRBD1, 5 bases. Germline assignment: CDR1 SGDLS and CDR2 YYNGEE. V lost 0 bases and J 4 bases, leaving 14 bases between the germline ends. CDR3 length equals 15 residues.

This clone occurred once. The genes are TRBV28 and TRBJ1-2; 9 bases align to TRBD1. Looked up from germline, CDR1 is MDHEN and CDR2 is SYDVKM. The CDR3 runs to 14 residues. Unmatched junction bases numbered 11, after V lost 7 bases and J lost 8 bases. The DNA for the CDR3 is TGTGCCAGCATTATGGGACAGGGTGGGGTAGGCTACACCTTC. This translates into CASIMGQGGVGYTF.

The V and J genes are TRBV28 and TRBJ2-1, with 8 bases matching TRBD2. This CDR3 comprises 15 residues. Trimming removed 2 bases from V and 6 bases from J; junction bases left unmatched: 6. Germline CDR1 MDHEN, CDR2 SYDVKM. CDR3 in DNA: TGTGCCAGCAGTTTAGGGCTAGCGGGTTTCAATGAGCAGTTCTTC. The encoded protein is CASSLGLAGFNEQFF. Complete variable domain (other parts from reference TRBV28 and TRBJ2-1): DVKVTQSSRYLVKRTGEKVFLECVQDMDHENMFWYRQDPGLGLRLIYFSYDVKMKEKGDIPEGYSVSREKKERFSLILESASTNQTSMYLCASSLGLAGFNEQFFGPGTRLTVL.

This chain uses TRBV11-1 with TRBJ2-3, with TRBD2 matching over 8 bases. The CDR3 length is 13 residues. CDR1 SGHAT and CDR2 FQDESV come from the germline V gene (reference sequence). Unmatched junction bases numbered 1, after V lost 2 bases and J lost 6 bases. The CDR3 DNA reads as TGTGCCAGCAGCTTAAGACTAGCGGATACGCAGTATTTT. Translating gives CASSLRLADTQYF.

This clone occurred once. The rearrangement joins TRBV19 to TRBJ1-4; 7 bases agree with TRBD1. Germline trimming cut 1 base from V and 8 bases from J; bases unmatched to any gene: 7. The CDR3 loop spans 15 amino acids. CDR1 is LNHDA, CDR2 SQIVND, per germline (reference sequence). The CDR3 bases are TGTGCCAGTAGTATAGGGGGACAGCCTACGGAAAAACTGTTTTTT. Translation gives CASSIGGQPTEKLFF.

The chain links TRBV18 to TRBJ2-1, with 11 bases lining up with TRBD1. Trimming cost V 2 bases and J 6 bases; bases outside gene matches: 3. This CDR3 has 15 amino acids. Germline V CDR1 and CDR2: KGHSH, LQKENI. Here the CDR3 DNA reads TGTGCCAGCTCACCAGTCGGGACAGGGGGCAATGAGCAGTTCTTC. This gives the protein CASSPVGTGGNEQFF.

The chain uses TRBV5-8 and TRBJ2-7, with TRBD2 matching over 13 bases. J was trimmed by 0 bases and V by 3 bases; bases with no gene match: 9. Germline CDR1 reads SGHTS; CDR2 reads YDEGEE. There are 18 residues in the CDR3. The CDR3 coding sequence is TGTGCCAGCAGCTGGACAGGACTAGCGGGAGTTAGCTCCTACGAGCAGTACTTC. Residues: CASSWTGLAGVSSYEQYF.

This chain joins TRBV23-1 and TRBJ1-5, with 12 bases lining up with TRBD1. TRBV23-1 is marked as an open reading frame, function uncertain. V trimming: 6 bases; J trimming: 2 bases; junction bases outside the gene matches: 2. This CDR3 has 15 amino acids. In DNA, the CDR3 is TGCGCCAGCAGAGGGACAGGGGGCTGCAATCAGCCCCAGCATTTT. It is translated as CASRGTGGCNQPQHF.

The table lists this clone with a few counts. The chain joins TRBV18 to TRBJ2-1; a possible D gene is TRBD1 (6 bases). Germline V lookup: CDR1 KGHSH, CDR2 LQKENI. Deletions cut 0 bases from V and 0 bases from J, with 12 bases between. CDR3 length equals 17 residues. In DNA, the CDR3 is TGTGCCAGCTCACCACCGACAGGCAGGGGCTCCTACAATGAGCAGTTCTTC. This gives the protein CASSPPTGRGSYNEQFF.

V usage is TRBV7-2 and J usage is TRBJ2-3, with 9 bases aligning to TRBD2. The CDR3 is made up of 14 amino acids. Germline CDR1 is SGHTA and CDR2 is FQGNSA. V shed 5 bases and J 4 bases; nucleotides not matched to a gene: 4. In DNA form, the CDR3 reads TGTGCCAGCAGCCCTAGCGGGAAAGCAGATACGCAGTATTTT. Protein product: CASSPSGKADTQYF.

This clone was picked up one time. The rearrangement links TRBV4-2 to TRBJ1-4; D is ambiguous. The CDR3 runs to 13 residues. V lost 0 bases to trimming and J lost 13 bases, with 12 bases between them. Germline-derived CDR1 and CDR2 are LGHNA and YNFKEQ. The CDR3 reads CASSQDPEGILFF. CDR3 DNA: TGTGCCAGCAGCCAAGATCCAGAGGGTATACTGTTTTTT.

CDR3: CASSPVPGLAGRSYNEQFF. For the CDR3, the DNA is TGCGCCAGCAGCCCTGTCCCGGGACTAGCGGGAAGGTCCTACAATGAGCAGTTCTTC. The chain employs TRBV5-1 and TRBJ2-1, with 13 bases identical to TRBD2. Germline V gene lookup returns CDR1 SGHRS and CDR2 YFSETQ. J lost 1 base, V lost 4 bases, and 11 bases had no gene match. The CDR3 has 19 amino acids.

The gene calls are TRBV7-8 and TRBJ1-2; D is unresolved. The CDR3 runs to 16 residues. Germline values: CDR1 SGHVS, CDR2 FQNEAQ. Trimming took off 1 base at V and 4 bases at J, with 16 bases between the two ends. The CDR3 DNA sequence: TGTGCCAGCAGCTTAGTTCCCCAACAAATCCGCTATGGCTACACCTTC. Its protein product is CASSLVPQQIRYGYTF.

The J gene is TRBJ1-4, the V gene TRBV27; a possible D gene is TRBD1 (5 bases). Germline loops: CDR1 MNHEY, CDR2 SMNVEV (reference sequence). This CDR3 region has 17 residues. Trimming cost V 6 bases and J 8 bases, with 25 bases left between them. CDR3 DNA: TGTGCCAGCAGCTTACTAGGCGTGGGATCCGGGGGGGAAAAACTGTTTTTT. Residues: CASSLLGVGSGGEKLFF.

This clone came up once. The chain couples TRBV18 to TRBJ1-2, with D hard to call. The V and J ends lost 3 bases and 1 base respectively, with 6 bases between them. The CDR3 runs 13 residues. Per germline, CDR1 KGHSH and CDR2 LQKENI. In DNA form, the CDR3 reads TGTGCCAGCTCACCGACACATAACTATGGCTACACCTTC. Translation: CASSPTHNYGYTF.

Concerning this clone itself: At one boundary the junction diverges from the germline segment, which might be a read error. In DNA, the CDR3 is TGCGCCAGCAGCTTGGGGGGCCAGCAGGTCTCCTTC. Protein sequence: CASSLGGQQVSF. The chain is built from TRBV5-1 and TRBJ1-2; tentatively, D is TRBD1 (5 bases). From germline, CDR1 is SGHRS and CDR2 YFSETQ. The CDR3 loop spans 12 amino acids. Drawing the rest from reference TRBV5-1 and TRBJ1-2, the complete variable domain is KAGVTQTPRYLIKTRGQQVTLSCSPISGHRSVSWYQQTPGQGLQFLFEYFSETQRNKGNFPGRFSGRQFSNSRSEMNVSTLELGDSALYLCASSLGGQQVSFGSGTRLTVV.

The chain employs TRBV7-9 and TRBJ1-4, with D maybe TRBD1 (6 bases). Germline values: CDR1 SEHNR, CDR2 FQNEAQ (reference sequence). The CDR3 consists of 14 residues. V lost 3 bases and J 4 bases, leaving 9 bases between the germline ends. CDR3 residues: CASSFRTDNEKLFF. CDR3 sequence (DNA): TGTGCCAGCAGCTTTCGGACAGATAATGAAAAACTGTTTTTT. Together with reference TRBV7-9 and TRBJ1-4, the CDR3 gives the full variable domain: DTGVSQNPRHKITKRGQNVTFRCDPISEHNRLYWYRQTLGQGPEFLTYFQNEAQLEKSRLLSDRFSAERPKGSFSTLEIQRTEQGDSAMYLCASSFRTDNEKLFFGSGTQLSVL.

The chain joins TRBV24-1 to TRBJ2-1; 8 nucleotides align to TRBD1. The V and J ends lost 4 bases and 7 bases, in that order; junction bases with no gene match: 11. Germline V lookup: CDR1 KGHDR, CDR2 SFDVKD. This CDR3 comprises 16 residues. CDR3 region: CATSDPGQGSLNEQFF. CDR3 coding DNA: TGTGCCACCAGTGACCCTGGACAGGGAAGTTTGAATGAGCAGTTCTTC.

This clone was counted once. The rearrangement uses TRBV9 and TRBJ2-1, with D possibly matching TRBD1 (7 bases). Germline V lookup: CDR1 SGDLS, CDR2 YYNGEE. V lost 3 bases and J 2 bases, leaving 15 bases between the germline ends. This CDR3 has 16 amino acids. CDR3 sequence: CASSEGQGGPYNEQFF. DNA for the CDR3: TGTGCCAGCAGCGAGGGGCAGGGGGGTCCCTACAATGAGCAGTTCTTC.

The V call is TRBV4-2, the J call TRBJ1-5; D unclear. V dropped 1 base and J dropped 3 bases, with 10 bases sitting between them. Germline CDR1 is LGHNA and CDR2 is YNFKEQ. This CDR3 comprises 15 residues. CDR3 DNA: TGTGCCAGCAGCCAAGCTTCGCGATTCAATCAGCCCCAGCATTTT. Protein: CASSQASRFNQPQHF.

This rearrangement joins TRBV6-5 to TRBJ1-2; 8 bases agree with TRBD1. Unmatched junction bases numbered 9, after V lost 4 bases and J lost 5 bases. The germline gives CDR1 MNHEY, CDR2 SVGAGI. The CDR3 spans 15 residues. The CDR3 region has the DNA TGTGCCAGCAGTTCGACAGGGGCGAATATGTATGGCTACACCTTC. Its translation is CASSSTGANMYGYTF.

The chain links TRBV3-1 (or the pseudogene TRBV3-2) to TRBJ2-5; maybe TRBD1 (6 bases). Per germline, CDR1 LGHDT and CDR2 YNNKEL (reference sequence). The CDR3 has 14 amino acids. Deletions cut 1 base from V and 5 bases from J, with 11 bases between. CDR3 DNA sequence: TGTGCCAGCAGCCAAGCAGGGGAAGGGGAGACCCAGTACTTC. Its translation is CASSQAGEGETQYF.

This chain connects TRBV3-1 (or the pseudogene TRBV3-2) to TRBJ2-5; D remains unclear. The CDR3 runs to 15 residues. The V end was cut by 1 base, the J end by 4 bases, with 13 bases between. CDR1 is LGHDT, CDR2 YNNKEL, per germline (reference sequence). Here the CDR3 DNA reads TGTGCCAGCAGCCAAGTGGCCTTACGAGGAGAGACCCAGTACTTC. This gives the protein CASSQVALRGETQYF.

This chain connects TRBV3-1 (or the pseudogene TRBV3-2) to TRBJ1-2; 8 bases agree with TRBD1. Germline CDR1 LGHDT, CDR2 YNNKEL (reference sequence). Losses at the gene ends were 1 base for V and 2 bases for J; bases not matched to a gene: 3. CDR3 length: 15 residues. CDR3 sequence reads: CASSQGDRPNYGYTF. CDR3 nucleotides: TGTGCCAGCAGCCAAGGGGACAGGCCGAACTATGGCTACACCTTC.

The V gene is TRBV21-1, the J gene TRBJ2-1; TRBD2, as called in the table, went unchecked against the DNA. TRBV21-1 corresponds to a pseudogene. The CDR3 is 18 residues long. Written as DNA, the CDR3 is TGTGCCAGCAGCAAATGCCCGGGGAGCGGAAGCTCCTACAATGAGCAGTTCTTC. It is translated as CASSKCPGSGSSYNEQFF.

V and J are TRBV27 and TRBJ2-7, with 10 bases identical to TRBD2. Germline V lookup: CDR1 MNHEY, CDR2 SMNVEV (reference sequence). CDR3 length: 17 residues. V trimming: 9 bases; J trimming: 4 bases; junction bases outside the gene matches: 18. The CDR3 DNA reads TGTGCCAGTAGGCCCCGGGCTAGCGGGAGTCGGCGATACGAGCAGTACTTC. As protein: CASRPRASGSRRYEQYF.

The chain links TRBV7-6 to TRBJ1-6, with 8 bases that match TRBD1. The J segment lost 8 bases and the V segment lost 5 bases, leaving 5 bases of the junction unmatched. Germline CDR1 is SGHVS and CDR2 is FNYEAQ. This CDR3 region has 14 residues. CDR3 loop: CASSRDRSHSPLHF. The CDR3 region has the DNA TGTGCCAGCAGCCGGGACAGGAGCCATTCACCCCTCCACTTT.

This clone was picked up one time. V gene TRBV14 combines with J gene TRBJ2-3; weak D call: TRBD1 (5 bases). CDR1 is SGHDN, CDR2 FVKESK, per germline. The CDR3 is made up of 16 amino acids. Trimming stripped 1 base from V and 8 bases from J, with 19 bases between. The CDR3 spells CASSQGGSTIGVTQYF. CDR3 coding DNA: TGTGCCAGCAGCCAAGGAGGCTCAACCATAGGGGTTACGCAGTATTTT.

There are many counts of this clone. The rearrangement joins TRBV28 to TRBJ2-2; D possibly corresponds to TRBD1 (6 bases). This CDR3 contains 16 residues. The V gene's germline CDR1 is MDHEN and CDR2 SYDVKM. V shed 3 bases and J shed 4 bases, with 15 bases lying between them. The CDR3 protein is CASSFLGGRSTGELFF. The CDR3 DNA sequence: TGTGCCAGCAGTTTTCTAGGGGGTCGGAGCACCGGGGAGCTGTTTTTT.